The subject of this entry is one T cell receptor beta chain. The sample is drawn from a study of blood T cell repertoires in COVID-19. Study in general: Sources were T cells, B-cell-depleted T cells, or PBMCs; the material itself was cDNA or gDNA.

TCRdb's copy holds only in-frame clones and misses some; the assay was immunoSEQ multiplex PCR. Of about 54,000 clones listed, 88% are singletons. Germline assignment: CDR1 MNHEY and CDR2 SMNVEV (reference sequence). Trimming removed 1 base from V and 7 bases from J; junction bases left unmatched: 15. The CDR3 has 18 residues. J is TRBJ2-1 and V is TRBV27; the match to TRBD2 covers 8 bases. The receptor's source is a human donor in a cohort sampled during active COVID-19. The sequencing input was peripheral blood. CDR3 in amino acids: CASSLWVSGDLSMNEQFF. Here the CDR3 DNA reads TGTGCCAGCAGTTTATGGGTTAGCGGGGATCTCTCGATGAATGAGCAGTTCTTC.